This entry describes one TCR beta chain. The antigen is not known. The sample originates from a study of cytomegalovirus exposure and HLA in healthy donors. Findings and limits, study-wide: In a later analysis, 16,951 TCR beta sequences were associated with HLA alleles at 0.05 false discovery rate. When a later analysis was performed, an Asian-associated ancestry cluster reportedly had fewer N-insertions than the approximately 690-donor mean.

CDR3 length equals 12 residues. Per the germline V gene, CDR1 is GTSNPN and CDR2 is SVGIG (reference sequence). Trimming removed 7 bases from V and 5 bases from J; junction bases left unmatched: 2. The study ran its PCR with 60 Vbeta and 13 Jbeta primers. Per the study methods: Later analysis identified tens of millions of unique TCR beta chains, approximately 10 million shared. This table comes from immunoSEQ multiplex PCR, and its TCRdb copy is limited to in-frame clones, with some not included. V and J calls plus clone size are reproduced from that table; the DNA served to infer D and trimming. The repertoire holds approximately 190,000 clones, with over 60% as singletons. Donors counted as nominally healthy when sampled, yet unrecorded immune exposures were likely.

This chain uses TRBV30 with TRBJ2-3, with 11 nucleotides matching TRBD2. Input material: PBMCs. This clonotype was sampled from a woman aged 25 to 39 in good health and CMV-seropositive. The CDR3 loop is CAFSGGGDTQYF. CDR3 sequence (DNA): TGTGCCTTTAGCGGGGGGGGAGATACGCAGTATTTT. Full variable domain (missing parts from reference TRBV30 and TRBJ2-3): SQTIHQWPATLVQPVGSPLSLECTVEGTSNPNLYWYRQAAGRGLQLLFYSVGIGQISSEVPQNLSASRPQDRQFILSSKKLLLSDSGFYLCAFSGGGDTQYFGPGTRLTVL.